These 15 T cell receptor beta chains were sequenced from one sample in a study of long-term antiretroviral therapy in people with HIV (dated by TCRdb to 2022 to 2024). Sequencing of the TRB variable region was done with the immunoSEQ hsTCRB v3.0 assay at survey level resolution. Sourced from immuneACCESS, this table was stored by TCRdb with only in-frame sequences that have V and J called. A share of the clones is absent; for the studies checked, an unresolved V gene accounts for under half, and the remainder has no known explanation. The sample table lists roughly 9,100 clones, 70% to 75% of them with a count of one. The ten largest clonotypes hold around 20% of the sample. The material sequenced was unsorted PBMCs, taken 1.8 years before starting antiretroviral therapy. The source of these receptors is a man in his forties with HIV.

This clone was detected only a few times. This chain links TRBV18 with TRBJ1-1, with D possibly matching TRBD1 (6 bases). This CDR3 has 16 amino acids. Per the germline V gene, CDR1 is KGHSH and CDR2 is LQKENI. V was clipped by 4 bases and J by 0 bases, with 15 bases between them. Here the CDR3 reads CASSQGNGQMNTEAFF. CDR3 nucleotides: TGTGCCAGCTCACAGGGAAACGGACAGATGAACACTGAAGCTTTCTTT.

For the CDR3, the DNA is TGTGCCTGGAGTGATAAGAGAATATGGGACGGTGAGAACACTGAAGCTTTCTTT. It is translated as CAWSDKRIWDGENTEAFF. The J gene is TRBJ1-1, the V gene TRBV30; a possible D gene is TRBD1 (5 bases). Looked up from germline, CDR1 is GTSNPN and CDR2 is SVGIG (reference sequence). V shed 1 base and J shed 1 base, with 22 bases lying between them. The CDR3 sequence is 18 residues long.

This chain uses TRBV29-1 with TRBJ2-5; maybe TRBD1 (6 bases). This CDR3 spans 13 amino acids. Germline assignment: CDR1 SQVTM and CDR2 ANQGSEA. The ends were cut back, 7 bases at V and 2 bases at J, with 14 bases in the middle. The CDR3 spells CSASPDSQETQYF. The CDR3 DNA reads TGCAGCGCTTCACCGGACAGTCAAGAGACCCAGTACTTC.

J is TRBJ1-1 and V is TRBV30; D uncertain. There are 14 residues in the CDR3. The ends were cut back, 0 bases at V and 4 bases at J, with 12 bases in the middle. CDR1 and CDR2 (germline): GTSNPN, SVGIG (reference sequence). CDR3 DNA sequence: TGTGCCTGGAGTGTACTGGAGGGTAGCACTGAAGCTTTCTTT. This gives the protein CAWSVLEGSTEAFF.

The V call is TRBV9, the J call TRBJ2-2; 7 nucleotides align to TRBD2. The J segment lost 3 bases and the V segment lost 4 bases, leaving 3 bases of the junction unmatched. CDR3 length: 14 residues. The germline gives CDR1 SGDLS, CDR2 YYNGEE. The CDR3 DNA sequence: TGTGCCAGCAGCCCCCGGGAGGACACCGGGGAGCTGTTTTTT. Translated: CASSPREDTGELFF.

This chain connects TRBV7-9 to TRBJ1-6, with 9 bases aligning to TRBD1. The germline V gene encodes CDR1 SEHNR and CDR2 FQNEAQ (reference sequence). CDR3 length: 15 residues. V was clipped by 4 bases and J by 5 bases; unmatched bases: 3. This CDR3 is CASSSGTGHNSPLHF. The CDR3 DNA reads TGTGCCAGCAGCTCCGGGACAGGGCATAATTCACCCCTCCACTTT.

The rearrangement uses TRBV19 and TRBJ1-1; D call uncertain. The CDR3 is made up of 12 amino acids. V was trimmed by 3 bases and J by 5 bases, leaving 7 bases between them. Germline CDR1 and CDR2: LNHDA and SQIVND (reference sequence). The CDR3 DNA sequence: TGTGCCAGTAGTATTGGGGAGACTGAAGCTTTCTTT. Its protein product is CASSIGETEAFF.

This chain joins TRBV5-5 and TRBJ2-2; perhaps TRBD2 as D (5 bases). Germline V CDR1 and CDR2: SGHKS, YYEKEE (reference sequence). With 0 bases removed from V and 7 bases from J, the gap between germline ends came to 7 bases. This CDR3 contains 13 residues. The CDR3 protein is CASSLVSVGELFF. Written as DNA, the CDR3 is TGTGCCAGCAGCTTGGTTAGCGTCGGGGAGCTGTTTTTT. The entire variable domain, with the rest obtained from reference TRBV5-5 and TRBJ2-2, is as follows: DAGVTQSPTHLIKTRGQQVTLRCSPISGHKSVSWYQQVLGQGPQFIFQYYEKEERGRGNFPDRFSARQFPNYSSELNVNALLLGDSALYLCASSLVSVGELFFGEGSRLTVL.

The chain carries TRBV14 and TRBJ1-6; D is unresolved. With 4 bases removed from V and 0 bases from J, the gap between germline ends came to 4 bases. This CDR3 has 14 amino acids. Germline V lookup: CDR1 SGHDN, CDR2 FVKESK. CDR3 in DNA: TGTGCCAGCAGCCCATCCTCCTATAATTCACCCCTCCACTTT. It is translated as CASSPSSYNSPLHF.

V and J are TRBV18 and TRBJ1-1; D remains ambiguous. CDR3 length equals 12 residues. The V end lost 2 bases, the J end lost 8 bases, and 9 bases lay between the germline ends. Per the germline V gene, CDR1 is KGHSH and CDR2 is LQKENI. For the CDR3, the DNA is TGTGCCAGCTCACCAGTGACCCGGGAAGCTTTCTTT. Protein product: CASSPVTREAFF.

This clone was seen a few times. This chain joins TRBV6-1 and TRBJ1-1; D call uncertain. From germline, CDR1 is MNHNS and CDR2 SASEGT. CDR3 length equals 15 residues. Trimming took 8 bases from V and 1 from J, leaving 17 bases between them. The CDR3 here is CASPAGILGNTEAFF. The CDR3 DNA is TGTGCCAGCCCAGCGGGGATCCTTGGGAACACTGAAGCTTTCTTT.

The J gene is TRBJ1-3, the V gene TRBV5-4; D not certain. The CDR3 covers 14 residues. Germline assignment: CDR1 SGHNT and CDR2 YYREEE (reference sequence). V was trimmed by 0 bases and J by 2 bases, leaving 6 bases between them. The CDR3 DNA follows: TGTGCCAGCAGCTTGGCCGGACCTGGAAACACCATATATTTT. Translated: CASSLAGPGNTIYF.

The chain carries TRBV5-4 and TRBJ1-2, with D perhaps matching TRBD1 (5 bases). Trimming cost V 3 bases and J 4 bases, with 13 bases left between them. Looked up from germline, CDR1 is SGHNT and CDR2 is YYREEE (reference sequence). CDR3 size: 14 residues. The CDR3 nucleotides read TGTGCCAGCAGCTCTGGGCAGGGTGGCTATGGCTACACCTTC. Encoded protein: CASSSGQGGYGYTF.

The rearrangement uses TRBV30 and TRBJ2-5; possible D gene TRBD2, 6 bases. The ends were cut back, 2 bases at V and 2 bases at J, with 15 bases in the middle. The CDR3 has 15 amino acids. Germline V gives CDR1 GTSNPN, CDR2 SVGIG (reference sequence). The CDR3 is CAWSPGSGLQETQYF. DNA for the CDR3: TGTGCCTGGAGTCCCGGTAGCGGACTGCAAGAGACCCAGTACTTC. Full variable domain (outside the CDR3, taken from reference TRBV30 and TRBJ2-5): SQTIHQWPATLVQPVGSPLSLECTVEGTSNPNLYWYRQAAGRGLQLLFYSVGIGQISSEVPQNLSASRPQDRQFILSSKKLLLSDSGFYLCAWSPGSGLQETQYFGPGTRLLVL.

V and J are TRBV19 and TRBJ2-2; 7 nucleotides line up with TRBD1. Looked up from germline, CDR1 is LNHDA and CDR2 is SQIVND (reference sequence). Trimming removed 5 bases from V and 5 bases from J; junction bases left unmatched: 8. The CDR3 spans 15 residues. The CDR3 spells CASSVQGPGTGELFF. As DNA, the CDR3 is TGTGCCAGTAGTGTACAGGGGCCTGGGACCGGGGAGCTGTTTTTT.